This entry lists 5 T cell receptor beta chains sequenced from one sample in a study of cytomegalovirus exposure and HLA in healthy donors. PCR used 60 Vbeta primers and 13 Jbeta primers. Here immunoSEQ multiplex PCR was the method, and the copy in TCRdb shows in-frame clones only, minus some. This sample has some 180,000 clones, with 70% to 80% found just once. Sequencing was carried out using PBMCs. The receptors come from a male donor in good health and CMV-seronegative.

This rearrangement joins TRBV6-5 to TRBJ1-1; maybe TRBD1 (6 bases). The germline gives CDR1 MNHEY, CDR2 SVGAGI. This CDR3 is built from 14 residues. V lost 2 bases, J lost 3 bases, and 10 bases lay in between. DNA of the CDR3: TGTGCCAGCAGTTACCAGGGGATCTACACTGAAGCTTTCTTT. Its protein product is CASSYQGIYTEAFF.

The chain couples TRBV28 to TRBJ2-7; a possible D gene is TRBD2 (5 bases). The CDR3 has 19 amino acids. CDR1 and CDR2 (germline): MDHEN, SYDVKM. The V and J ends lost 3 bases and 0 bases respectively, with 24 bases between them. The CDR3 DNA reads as TGTGCCAGCAGTTTTAGGAGTCTACGGAGGACGGTGAGCTCCTACGAGCAGTACTTC. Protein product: CASSFRSLRRTVSSYEQYF.

In DNA, the CDR3 is TGTGCCAGCAGTGAAACCGGGACAGGGGGAGGCTACACCTTC. Amino acid sequence: CASSETGTGGGYTF. The chain has TRBV25-1 and TRBJ1-2; 11 bases are shared with TRBD1. Germline V gives CDR1 MGHDK, CDR2 SYGVNS. The CDR3 runs to 14 residues. With V trimmed by 2 bases and J by 8 bases, 4 bases remained unmatched.

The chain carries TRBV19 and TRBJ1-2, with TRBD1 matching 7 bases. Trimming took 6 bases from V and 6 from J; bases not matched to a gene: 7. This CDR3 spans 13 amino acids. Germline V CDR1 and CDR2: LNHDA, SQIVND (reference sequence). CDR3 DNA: TGTGCCAGTAGGGGACAGACTACGGATGGCTACACCTTC. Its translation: CASRGQTTDGYTF.

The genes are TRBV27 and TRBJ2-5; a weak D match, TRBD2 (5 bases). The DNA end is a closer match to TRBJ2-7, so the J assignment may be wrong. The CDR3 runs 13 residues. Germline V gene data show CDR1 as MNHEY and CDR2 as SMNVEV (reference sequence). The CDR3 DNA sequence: TGTGCCAGCAGTTTCAGCGGCAACGGCGAGCAGTACTTC. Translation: CASSFSGNGEQYF.